One and the same sample provided the 23 T cell receptor beta chains below, sequenced in a study of blood T cell repertoires in COVID-19. TCRdb's copy holds only in-frame clones and misses some; the assay was immunoSEQ multiplex PCR. The repertoire has about 49,000 clones, about 86% of them found once; the top ten carry about a fifth. What was sequenced was peripheral blood. Receptor source: a woman aged 80 or older with COVID-19, enrolled during active disease.

This clone was observed a few times. This chain connects TRBV4-1 to TRBJ2-1; 7 bases line up with TRBD2. Germline V CDR1 and CDR2: MGHRA, YSYEKL. J gave up 8 bases and V 1 base, and 8 bases lay outside the gene matches. The CDR3 runs 15 residues. The CDR3 loop reads CASSQGPWGGDEQFF. CDR3 DNA: TGCGCCAGCAGCCAAGGCCCCTGGGGGGGGGATGAGCAGTTCTTC.

The chain employs TRBV7-3 and TRBJ2-7, with TRBD2 matching 14 bases. J lost 6 bases, V lost 5 bases, and 3 bases had no gene match. The germline gives CDR1 SGHTA, CDR2 FQGTGA. This CDR3 is built from 14 residues. The CDR3 region is CASSTGTSGSEQYF. DNA for the CDR3: TGTGCCAGCAGCACCGGGACTAGCGGGAGCGAGCAGTACTTC.

This clone was seen once. The chain joins TRBV3-1 (or the pseudogene TRBV3-2) to TRBJ2-7, with 9 bases that match TRBD2. The CDR3 spans 16 residues. Germline V CDR1 and CDR2: LGHDT, YNNKEL (reference sequence). V was pared by 4 bases and J by 0 bases, with 7 bases of the junction left unmatched. The CDR3 bases are TGTGCCAGCAGCCCACGCGGGAGGGGGAGCTCCTACGAGCAGTACTTC. Translated: CASSPRGRGSSYEQYF.

The J gene is TRBJ2-7, the V gene TRBV27; D may be TRBD1 (8 bases). CDR1 and CDR2 from the germline V gene are MNHEY and SMNVEV (reference sequence). V was cut by 4 bases and J by 5 bases, with 21 bases left in between. The length of the CDR3 is 16 residues. The CDR3 nucleotides are TGTGCCAGCAGTTCCCGGACAGGGACTACGAGGAACGAGCAGTACTTC. Encoded protein: CASSSRTGTTRNEQYF.

The chain couples TRBV27 to TRBJ2-1; 13 bases fit TRBD2. CDR3 length equals 16 residues. Germline assignment: CDR1 MNHEY and CDR2 SMNVEV (reference sequence). V shed 7 bases, J shed 9 bases, and the junction held 12 bases outside the gene matches. The CDR3 region has the DNA TGTGCCAGCAACTCTAGGGGGACTAGCGGGAATGTTGAGCAGTTCTTC. It encodes CASNSRGTSGNVEQFF.

This sequence joins TRBV2 and TRBJ1-2; 7 bases are shared with TRBD1. This CDR3 comprises 13 residues. Germline assignment: CDR1 SNHLY and CDR2 FYNNEI. Trimming cost V 6 bases and J 3 bases; bases outside gene matches: 4. CDR3 coding DNA: TGTGCCAGCAGCCCGGGACAGTACTATGGCTACACCTTC. Its translation: CASSPGQYYGYTF.

The rearrangement uses TRBV11-3 and TRBJ2-6; tentative D call: TRBD1 (6 bases). V was pared by 4 bases and J by 1 base, with 8 bases between. Germline V CDR1 and CDR2: SGHNT, YENEEA. This CDR3 is built from 15 residues. For the CDR3, the DNA is TGTGCCAGCAGCTCTAGGGGGTCTGGGGCCAACGTCCTGACTTTC. Its translation is CASSSRGSGANVLTF.

The chain recombines TRBV5-1 with TRBJ2-5; D is possibly TRBD1 (6 bases). V shed 7 bases and J shed 4 bases, with 8 bases lying between them. Germline CDR1 is SGHRS and CDR2 is YFSETQ. This CDR3 has 11 amino acids. The chain's CDR3 is CASFRGETQYF. The CDR3 coding sequence is TGCGCCAGCTTCAGGGGAGAGACCCAGTACTTC.

The rearrangement links TRBV18 to TRBJ2-3; 7 bases line up with TRBD2. V shed 5 bases and J 4 bases; nucleotides not matched to a gene: 6. Germline assignment: CDR1 KGHSH and CDR2 LQKENI. The CDR3 sequence is 14 residues long. CDR3 residues: CASSAGVPSDTQYF. CDR3 coding DNA: TGTGCCAGCTCAGCGGGGGTCCCCTCAGATACGCAGTATTTT. Supplemented by reference TRBV18 and TRBJ2-3, the full variable domain reads NAGVMQNPRHLVRRRGQEARLRCSPMKGHSHVYWYRQLPEEGLKFMVYLQKENIIDESGMPKERFSAEFPKEGPSILRIQQVVRGDSAAYFCASSAGVPSDTQYFGPGTRLTVL.

The gene calls are TRBV9 and TRBJ2-1; TRBD2 matches at 13 bases. This CDR3 spans 15 amino acids. The germline V gene encodes CDR1 SGDLS and CDR2 YYNGEE. V lost 3 bases, J lost 15 bases, and 12 bases stayed unmatched. The CDR3: CASSAAGTSGIGLFF. The CDR3, as DNA: TGTGCCAGCAGCGCCGCCGGGACTAGCGGGATTGGACTGTTCTTC.

The chain employs TRBV18 and TRBJ2-2, with 11 bases lining up with TRBD2. CDR3 size: 16 residues. Trimming at V came to 5 bases and at J to 0 bases, leaving 2 bases not matched to a gene. Germline V gene sequence: CDR1 KGHSH, CDR2 LQKENI. The CDR3 DNA follows: TGTGCCAGCTCAAAGACTAGCGGGACGAACACCGGGGAGCTGTTTTTT. Residues: CASSKTSGTNTGELFF.

The chain combines TRBV5-4 with TRBJ2-7; 11 bases are a match to TRBD1. The germline V gene has CDR1 SGHNT and CDR2 YYREEE (reference sequence). Trimming at V came to 4 bases and at J to 5 bases, leaving 11 bases not matched to a gene. The CDR3 has 16 amino acids. The CDR3 reads CASSPDRDRGIHEQYF. The CDR3 DNA reads as TGTGCCAGCAGCCCTGATAGGGACAGGGGGATCCACGAGCAGTACTTC.

This clone was counted between two and nine times. The chain has TRBV28 and TRBJ2-7, with 9 positions matching TRBD2. The germline gives CDR1 MDHEN, CDR2 SYDVKM. The V and J ends lost 3 bases and 3 bases, in that order; junction bases with no gene match: 3. The CDR3 runs to 14 residues. DNA of the CDR3: TGTGCCAGCAGTTTGCTAGCGGGAATCTACGAGCAGTACTTC. This translates into CASSLLAGIYEQYF.

The chain links TRBV6-5 to TRBJ2-7; 8 positions agree with TRBD1. The CDR3 covers 12 residues. V dropped 5 bases and J dropped 7; count of bases not matched to a gene: 4. The germline V gene encodes CDR1 MNHEY and CDR2 SVGAGI. The CDR3 nucleotides are TGTGCCAGCAGTATTAACAGGGGGGAGCAGTACTTC. Its protein product is CASSINRGEQYF.

V is TRBV5-4 and J is TRBJ1-4; 9 bases are shared with TRBD1. The ends lost 0 bases at V and 8 bases at J; junction bases unmatched: 5. This CDR3 spans 15 amino acids. Germline V gene data show CDR1 as SGHNT and CDR2 as YYREEE (reference sequence). The CDR3 sequence is CASSLGGQGQEKLFF. The CDR3 DNA follows: TGTGCCAGCAGCTTGGGGGGACAGGGTCAAGAAAAACTGTTTTTT.

The V call is TRBV5-1, the J call TRBJ2-7; 7 nucleotides match TRBD1. V lost 6 bases and J lost 5; bases outside the gene matches: 11. This CDR3 has 14 amino acids. CDR1 is SGHRS and CDR2 is YFSETQ in the germline V gene. CDR3 nucleotides: TGCGCCAGCAAACTCCGGGACAGAAACAACGAGCAGTACTTC. Its translation is CASKLRDRNNEQYF.

This rearrangement joins TRBV5-1 to TRBJ1-1, with a tentative D call TRBD1 (5 bases). The germline V and J ends were trimmed by 0 bases and 6 bases, with 12 bases remaining between them. CDR1 and CDR2 from the germline V gene are SGHRS and YFSETQ. The CDR3 is made up of 14 amino acids. The CDR3 region is CASSLAAGLPEAFF. DNA for the CDR3: TGCGCCAGCAGCTTGGCGGCAGGGCTACCTGAAGCTTTCTTT.

The genes are TRBV9 and TRBJ2-7; D gene unclear. The CDR3 is 14 amino acids. V gave up 0 bases and J gave up 0 bases, with 7 bases separating them. Germline CDR1 SGDLS, CDR2 YYNGEE. The CDR3 DNA reads as TGTGCCAGCAGCGTAGAACAGTACTCCTACGAGCAGTACTTC. This sequence encodes CASSVEQYSYEQYF. The variable domain in full, with the rest retrieved from reference TRBV9 and TRBJ2-7, is DSGVTQTPKHLITATGQRVTLRCSPRSGDLSVYWYQQSLDQGLQFLIQYYNGEERAKGNILERFSAQQFPDLHSELNLSSLELGDSALYFCASSVEQYSYEQYFGPGTRLTVT.

The chain couples TRBV4-2 to TRBJ2-5, with a weak D call TRBD2 (6 bases). The CDR3 contains 13 residues. Germline-derived CDR1 and CDR2 are LGHNA and YNFKEQ. The V gene lost 5 bases and the J gene lost 0 bases, with 7 bases spanning the gap. CDR3 amino acids: CASSAGYQETQYF. CDR3 DNA sequence: TGTGCCAGCAGCGCGGGGTACCAAGAGACCCAGTACTTC.

The chain is built from TRBV19 and TRBJ2-1; 10 bases are a match to TRBD1. The junction had 5 bases not matched to a gene; V was cut back by 9 bases and J by 6 bases. Germline loops: CDR1 LNHDA, CDR2 SQIVND (reference sequence). CDR3 size: 13 residues. In nucleotides, the CDR3 is TGTGCCAGCAGACAGGGGGCAATCAATGAGCAGTTCTTC. This codes for CASRQGAINEQFF.

This clone has just a few counts. J is TRBJ2-7 and V is TRBV6-5; 7 positions agree with TRBD1. Germline CDR1 MNHEY, CDR2 SVGAGI. CDR3 size: 12 residues. After removal of 6 bases from V and 3 bases from J, the junction contained 2 bases not matched to a gene. As DNA, the CDR3 is TGTGCCAGCAGGGGGGACAGCTACGAGCAGTACTTC. Translation gives CASRGDSYEQYF.

J is TRBJ1-2 and V is TRBV13; 8 nucleotides match TRBD1. Trimming removed 5 bases from V and 4 bases from J; junction bases left unmatched: 3. The CDR3 has 13 residues. From germline, CDR1 is PRHDT and CDR2 FYEKMQ (reference sequence). The CDR3 region has the DNA TGTGCCAGCAGCCCAGGGGGCGGCTATGGCTACACCTTC. This encodes CASSPGGGYGYTF.

This clone was seen only once. The chain has TRBV27 and TRBJ1-2; 11 nucleotides agree with TRBD1. V dropped 5 bases and J dropped 7; count of bases not matched to a gene: 6. The CDR3 has 14 amino acids. Germline V gives CDR1 MNHEY, CDR2 SMNVEV (reference sequence). CDR3 sequence (DNA): TGTGCCAGCAGTGAAGGACAGGGGGCGGGTGGCTACACCTTC. This translates into CASSEGQGAGGYTF.